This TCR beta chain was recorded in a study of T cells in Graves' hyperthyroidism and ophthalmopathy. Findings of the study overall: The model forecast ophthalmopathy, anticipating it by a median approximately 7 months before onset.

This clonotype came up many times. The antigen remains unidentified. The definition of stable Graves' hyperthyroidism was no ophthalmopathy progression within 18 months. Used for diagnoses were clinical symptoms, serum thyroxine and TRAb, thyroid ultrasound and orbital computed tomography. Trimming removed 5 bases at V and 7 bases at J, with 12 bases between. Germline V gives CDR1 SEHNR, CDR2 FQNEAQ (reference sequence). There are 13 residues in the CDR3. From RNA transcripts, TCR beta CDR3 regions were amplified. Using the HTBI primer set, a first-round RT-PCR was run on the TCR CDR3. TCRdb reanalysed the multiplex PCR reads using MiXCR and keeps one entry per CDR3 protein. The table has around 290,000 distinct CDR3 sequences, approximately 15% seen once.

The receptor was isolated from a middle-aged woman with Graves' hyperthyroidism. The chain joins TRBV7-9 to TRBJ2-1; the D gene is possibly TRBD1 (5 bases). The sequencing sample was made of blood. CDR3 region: CASSRGHKNEQFF. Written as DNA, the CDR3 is TGTGCCAGCAGCCGCGGACATAAGAATGAGCAGTTCTTC.